The T cell receptor beta chain described here comes from a study of T cell changes during pregnancy in multiple sclerosis. V was trimmed by 4 bases and J by 7 bases, leaving 13 bases between them. Germline lookup yields CDR1 MGHRA and CDR2 YSYEKL. This CDR3 contains 13 residues. This clone was recorded once. The repertoire was sequenced with immunoSEQ multiplex PCR; TCRdb's copy has only in-frame clones and lacks some. The sample has around 23,000 clones, 85% to 95% seen once; the top ten hold roughly 7%. The sequence was collected from a female donor with multiple sclerosis, enrolled in a pregnancy study. Sequencing used CD8+ T cells from peripheral blood mononuclear cells, obtained in the third trimester of pregnancy. The chain carries TRBV4-1 and TRBJ1-1; tentative D call: TRBD1 (5 bases). DNA for the CDR3: TGCGCCAGCAGCCCCAGGGTTTGGGATGAAGCTTTCTTT. Its protein is CASSPRVWDEAFF.